Presented here are 5 T cell receptor beta chains from one specimen sequenced in a study of blood T cell repertoires in COVID-19. TCRdb keeps only in-frame clones here, not all; method: immunoSEQ multiplex PCR. The table shows roughly 120,000 clones, with around 90% occurring only once. Source material: peripheral blood. The receptors originated from a human donor in a cohort sampled during active COVID-19.

This chain joins TRBV7-9 and TRBJ2-1; 8 nucleotides line up with TRBD2. The ends lost 5 bases at V and 6 bases at J; junction bases unmatched: 6. Germline V gene data show CDR1 as SEHNR and CDR2 as FQNEAQ (reference sequence). The length of the CDR3 is 14 residues. This chain's CDR3 is CASSLSGTANEQFF. In DNA, the CDR3 is TGTGCCAGCAGCCTTAGCGGGACCGCCAATGAGCAGTTCTTC.

The rearrangement links TRBV3-1 (or the pseudogene TRBV3-2) to TRBJ2-4, with 10 bases fitting TRBD2. The V and J ends lost 3 bases and 2 bases, in that order; junction bases with no gene match: 10. CDR3 length: 18 amino acids. The V gene's germline CDR1 is LGHDT and CDR2 YNNKEL (reference sequence). CDR3 sequence reads: CASSHSEAGGPPKNIQYF. The CDR3 DNA reads TGTGCCAGCAGCCATTCCGAAGCGGGAGGGCCCCCCAAAAACATTCAGTACTTC.

This clone was seen a single time. The genes are TRBV3-1 (or the pseudogene TRBV3-2) and TRBJ2-1, with TRBD2 matching 7 bases. Germline-derived CDR1 and CDR2 are LGHDT and YNNKEL (reference sequence). V shed 4 bases, J shed 4 bases, and the junction held 10 bases outside the gene matches. This CDR3 contains 16 residues. The CDR3 DNA is TGTGCCAGCAGCCCCGTCGCGGGAGTCATGTACAATGAGCAGTTCTTC. This translates into CASSPVAGVMYNEQFF.

This rearrangement joins TRBV5-1 to TRBJ1-5; the match to TRBD1 covers 7 bases. V was pared by 4 bases and J by 7 bases, with 11 bases of the junction left unmatched. The CDR3 contains 15 residues. Germline V lookup: CDR1 SGHRS, CDR2 YFSETQ. The CDR3 DNA is TGCGCCAGCAGCCCACAGGGGATGGGTGGACAGCCCCAGCATTTT. This gives the protein CASSPQGMGGQPQHF.

The chain recombines TRBV16 with TRBJ2-7, with 9 bases lining up with TRBD2. The germline CDR1 and CDR2 sequences are KGHSY and FQNENV. V was clipped by 4 bases and J by 0 bases; unmatched bases: 10. The CDR3 length is 17 residues. DNA of the CDR3: TGTGCCAGCAGCCCGGGAGGTAGCGGGGGTCTCTCCTACGAGCAGTACTTC. Protein sequence: CASSPGGSGGLSYEQYF.